These 20 T cell receptor beta chains share one sample of origin, sequenced in a study of blood T cells in healthy people across ages. A sample-barcoded 5' primer and a J-beta primer mix were used in a second PCR of roughly 6 to 11 cycles. In TCRdb, the 5' RACE reads were re-called with MiXCR into one record per CDR3 protein. The profile shows 650,000 to 900,000 distinct CDR3 sequences, around 62% of them singletons. Source material: blood. The receptors stem from a man aged 30-40 years in good health.

This clonotype has only one observation. The genes are TRBV29-1 and TRBJ2-7, with D possibly matching TRBD1 (6 bases). Trimming took 6 bases from V and 2 from J, leaving 17 bases between them. The length of the CDR3 is 14 residues. CDR1 and CDR2 from the germline V gene are SQVTM and ANQGSEA. CDR3 in DNA: TGCAGCGTCCGAGGCCGGACAGAGACCTACGAGCAGTACTTC. Protein sequence: CSVRGRTETYEQYF.

V usage is TRBV20-1 and J usage is TRBJ2-7, with 7 bases matching TRBD1. CDR3 length: 13 amino acids. The J segment lost 0 bases and the V segment lost 6 bases, leaving 5 bases of the junction unmatched. CDR1 DFQATT and CDR2 SNEGSKA come from the germline V gene (reference sequence). The CDR3 DNA reads TGCAGTGCGAACCGGGACAGCTCCTACGAGCAGTACTTC. It yields the protein CSANRDSSYEQYF.

Only a few counts were recorded for this clonotype. CDR3: CASSEFLGSESWDIQYF. As DNA, the CDR3 is TGTGCCAGCAGTGAATTTCTGGGGTCGGAGTCATGGGACATTCAGTACTTC. This chain joins TRBV2 and TRBJ2-4; no clear D. Germline CDR1 is SNHLY and CDR2 is FYNNEI. Trimming shortened V by 2 bases and J by 8 bases, and 22 bases separated the two germline ends. The CDR3 totals 17 residues.

In this sample, this clonotype turned up once. The chain uses TRBV29-1 and TRBJ2-7; no definite D call. The end of the DNA fits TRBJ2-5 better, so the J call may be wrong. Germline lookup yields CDR1 SQVTM and CDR2 ANQGSEA. This CDR3 contains 13 residues. The CDR3 loop reads CSGNTHWGETQYF. CDR3 DNA sequence: TGCAGCGGTAATACCCACTGGGGAGAGACCCAGTACTTC.

The V call is TRBV4-3, the J call TRBJ2-5; 7 bases are a match to TRBD1. V trimming: 3 bases; J trimming: 0 bases; junction bases outside the gene matches: 1. Germline V gene data show CDR1 as LGHNA and CDR2 as YSLEER. This CDR3 spans 14 amino acids. The CDR3, as DNA: TGCGCCAGCAGCCAGGACAGGTACCAAGAGACCCAGTACTTC. The encoded protein is CASSQDRYQETQYF.

This clonotype was recorded many times. The chain recombines TRBV10-3 with TRBJ2-5; TRBD1 or TRBD2 may be the D gene (5 bases each). V lost 3 bases, J lost 4 bases, and 12 bases lay in between. Germline V gene sequence: CDR1 ENHRY, CDR2 SYGVKD. The CDR3 contains 14 residues. This CDR3 reads CAISEGRESETQYF. For the CDR3, the DNA is TGTGCCATCAGTGAAGGCAGGGAGTCAGAGACCCAGTACTTC.

This clonotype occurred a few times. The chain carries TRBV4-3 and TRBJ1-5; D not resolved. The CDR3 contains 18 residues. CDR1 is LGHNA, CDR2 YSLEER, per germline. The V end lost 1 base, the J end lost 1 base, and 17 bases lay between the germline ends. CDR3 sequence (DNA): TGCGCCAGCAGCCAAGCTAGACCTGGGGAGGTGAGCAATCAGCCCCAGCATTTT. The encoded protein is CASSQARPGEVSNQPQHF.

The chain carries TRBV20-1 and TRBJ1-1, with no clear D. Germline CDR1 DFQATT, CDR2 SNEGSKA (reference sequence). The CDR3 has 12 residues. Trimming pared 5 bases from V and 8 bases from J, leaving 15 bases between. The CDR3 nucleotides read TGCAGTGCTCCGGCATTCTTGGGGGAAGCTTTCTTT. Translated, it gives CSAPAFLGEAFF.

The J gene is TRBJ2-1, the V gene TRBV29-1; D perhaps matches TRBD2 (6 bases). From germline, CDR1 is SQVTM and CDR2 ANQGSEA. Trimming took off 1 base at V and 2 bases at J, with 12 bases between the two ends. CDR3 length equals 15 residues. CDR3 DNA: TGCAGCGTTGAAGGCGGGACGGGCACCTACAATGAGCAGTTCTTC. Amino acid sequence: CSVEGGTGTYNEQFF.

Here the CDR3 DNA reads TGTGCCAGCAGTTCCGGGGACTCCCACGGGCAGTACTTC. This translates into CASSSGDSHGQYF. This chain connects TRBV6-5 to TRBJ2-7; tentative D call: TRBD2 (6 bases). This CDR3 contains 13 residues. V dropped 4 bases and J dropped 9 bases, with 16 bases sitting between them. CDR1 and CDR2 (germline): MNHEY, SVGAGI.

The chain combines TRBV19 with TRBJ1-1, with D unclear. Trimming took 7 bases from V and 1 from J, leaving 10 bases between them. Germline lookup yields CDR1 LNHDA and CDR2 SQIVND (reference sequence). The CDR3 extends over 13 amino acids. The CDR3 coding sequence is TGTGCCAGTACGGTACAGCCGAACACTGAAGCTTTCTTT. The encoded protein is CASTVQPNTEAFF.

The chain uses TRBV7-2 and TRBJ2-1; D call uncertain. The germline CDR1 and CDR2 sequences are SGHTA and FQGNSA. The CDR3 totals 13 residues. The V end was cut by 1 base, the J end by 8 bases, with 9 bases between. The CDR3 region has the DNA TGTGCCAGCAGCTTAGGGGTCCGGGATGAGCAGTTCTTC. Its translation is CASSLGVRDEQFF.

Written as DNA, the CDR3 is TGTGCCAGCAGCCCTGGGGCCAGCTCCTATAATTCACCCCTCCACTTT. Amino acid sequence: CASSPGASSYNSPLHF. The chain has TRBV7-9 and TRBJ1-6, with D possibly TRBD1 on 5 matching bases. V lost 5 bases to trimming and J lost 0 bases, with 11 bases between them. Germline CDR1 and CDR2: SEHNR and FQNEAQ (reference sequence). This CDR3 is 16 amino acids long.

This clonotype occurred a few times. The chain recombines TRBV19 with TRBJ2-5, with 10 bases lining up with TRBD2. V lost 5 bases, J lost 2 bases, and 5 bases stayed unmatched. The CDR3 is 15 residues long. The germline gives CDR1 LNHDA, CDR2 SQIVND (reference sequence). CDR3 amino acids: CASSSRAGGQETQYF. Written as DNA, the CDR3 is TGTGCCAGTAGTTCCAGAGCGGGGGGGCAAGAGACCCAGTACTTC.

CDR3 protein: CASRSDRGYQPQHF. CDR3 sequence (DNA): TGTGCCAGCAGATCGGACAGGGGGTATCAGCCCCAGCATTTT. The rearrangement links TRBV6-6 to TRBJ1-5; 10 bases match TRBD1. The J segment lost 5 bases and the V segment lost 6 bases, leaving 4 bases of the junction unmatched. Looked up from germline, CDR1 is MNHNY and CDR2 is SVGAGI (reference sequence). The CDR3 runs to 14 residues.

This chain joins TRBV24-1 and TRBJ2-3; the match to TRBD2 covers 10 bases. Trimming took 5 bases from V and 5 from J; bases not matched to a gene: 9. Germline loops: CDR1 KGHDR, CDR2 SFDVKD. There are 16 residues in the CDR3. CDR3 region: CATSAPAGGQGDTQYF. The CDR3 nucleotides are TGTGCCACCAGTGCCCCAGCGGGGGGGCAGGGAGATACGCAGTATTTT.

There are a few counts of this clonotype. The chain carries TRBV28 and TRBJ2-7, with a possible D match to TRBD1 (6 bases). Trimming stripped 6 bases from V and 1 base from J, with 16 bases between. This CDR3 is 15 amino acids long. Germline V gene lookup returns CDR1 MDHEN and CDR2 SYDVKM. CDR3 sequence (DNA): TGTGCCAGCAGGCCGACAGGTCATCTTTCCTACGAGCAGTACTTC. Protein: CASRPTGHLSYEQYF.

The chain is built from TRBV9 and TRBJ2-1, with a weak D call TRBD2 (5 bases). Germline V CDR1 and CDR2: SGDLS, YYNGEE. Trimming cost V 0 bases and J 2 bases, with 9 bases left between them. The CDR3 totals 15 residues. The CDR3 here is CASSVDGVAYNEQFF. CDR3 nucleotides: TGTGCCAGCAGCGTAGACGGGGTAGCCTACAATGAGCAGTTCTTC.

V usage is TRBV25-1 and J usage is TRBJ2-1; TRBD2 matches at 10 bases. This CDR3 has 17 residues. After removal of 4 bases from V and 0 bases from J, the junction contained 6 bases not matched to a gene. Germline loops: CDR1 MGHDK, CDR2 SYGVNS. The CDR3 loop reads CASSGEGLADSYNEQFF. For the CDR3, the DNA is TGTGCCAGCAGTGGAGAAGGACTAGCGGACTCCTACAATGAGCAGTTCTTC.

The rearrangement links TRBV14 to TRBJ1-1; 11 nucleotides agree with TRBD1. The CDR3 totals 15 residues. The trim removed 2 bases at V and 6 bases at J, leaving 5 bases unmatched. Germline loops: CDR1 SGHDN, CDR2 FVKESK. DNA of the CDR3: TGTGCCAGCAGCCAACTCTGGACAGGGGGCTCTGAAGCTTTCTTT. The encoded protein is CASSQLWTGGSEAFF.